A selection of T cell receptor beta chains follows, all from one sample in a study of cytomegalovirus exposure and HLA in healthy donors. Using immunoSEQ multiplex PCR, the repertoire was profiled, and TCRdb retains in-frame clones only, with some absent. The profile covers more than 150,000 clones, with approximately 80% appearing a single time and around 2.2% taken by the ten largest. The sequenced material came from PBMCs. The receptors come from a woman aged 25-40 years in good health and CMV-seronegative. Each CDR3 is given with its conserved first and last residue. The D gene is left open where the match is weak. Clone sizes are given selectively: once, few, many, or a class where the clone is expanded.

D gene,V gene,clone size,J gene,CDR3 protein,CDR3 DNA
TRBD1,TRBV7-6,once,TRBJ2-2,CASSLGTGPTGELFF,TGTGCCAGCAGCCTGGGGACAGGGCCCACCGGGGAGCTGTTTTTT
TRBD1,TRBV19,-,TRBJ1-5,CASRHRGNQPQHF,TGTGCCAGTCGACACAGGGGTAATCAGCCCCAGCATTTT
-,TRBV5-1,-,TRBJ1-4,CASSDRDTEKLFF,TGCGCCAGCAGCGACCGGGACACCGAAAAACTGTTTTTT
-,TRBV6-5,-,TRBJ2-5,CASSYEAGSLQETQYF,TGTGCCAGCAGTTATGAGGCAGGGTCACTCCAAGAGACCCAGTACTTC
-,TRBV28,-,TRBJ2-7,CASSPQGGSYEQYF,TGTGCCAGCAGTCCCCAGGGAGGCTCCTACGAGCAGTACTTC
-,TRBV19,once,TRBJ1-1,CASTTIGTNTEAFF,TGTGCCAGTACCACGATCGGGACAAACACTGAAGCTTTCTTT
-,TRBV28,-,TRBJ1-5,CASSPSSGSNQPQHF,TGTGCCAGCAGTCCGTCGTCAGGTTCTAATCAGCCCCAGCATTTT
-,TRBV14,-,TRBJ2-7,CASSQDYDSLAYEQYF,TGTGCCAGCAGCCAAGATTATGACAGCTTAGCCTACGAGCAGTACTTC
TRBD2,TRBV27,once,TRBJ2-3,CASRTSGPPGTDTQYF,TGTGCCAGCAGGACTAGCGGCCCCCCGGGTACAGATACGCAGTATTTT
TRBD2,TRBV7-2,-,TRBJ2-2,CASSSSGTSGPGELFF,TGTGCCAGCAGCTCCTCCGGGACTAGCGGGCCCGGGGAGCTGTTTTTT
-,TRBV7-9,-,TRBJ2-1,CSSSRNTNEQFF,TGTTCCAGCAGCCGTAATACTAATGAGCAGTTCTTC
TRBD1,TRBV5-4,-,TRBJ2-7,CASSLGGTVSYEQYF,TGTGCCAGCAGCTTGGGTGGGACAGTTTCCTACGAGCAGTACTTC
-,TRBV28,-,TRBJ1-6,CASSFLTQDSPLHF,TGTGCCAGCAGTTTCCTGACACAGGATTCACCCCTCCACTTT
-,TRBV28,-,TRBJ2-7,CASSGGWWEQYF,TGTGCCAGCAGTGGCGGCTGGTGGGAGCAGTACTTC
TRBD2,TRBV7-9,-,TRBJ2-7,CAGSRTNPGLESSYEQYF,TGTGCCGGCAGCCGAACCAACCCGGGACTAGAATCCTCCTACGAGCAGTACTTC
-,TRBV6-1,once,TRBJ1-5,CASSEPGFSNQPQHF,TGTGCCAGCAGTGAACCAGGGTTTAGCAATCAGCCCCAGCATTTT
TRBD2,TRBV6-6,-,TRBJ2-7,CASSFWTSGAYEQYF,TGTGCCAGCAGTTTCTGGACTAGCGGGGCCTACGAGCAGTACTTC
TRBD1,TRBV10-3,few,TRBJ1-5,CAISAADRDQPQHF,TGTGCCATCAGTGCTGCGGACAGGGACCAGCCCCAGCATTTT
TRBD1,TRBV7-2,-,TRBJ1-5,CASSFGTGGDQPQHF,TGTGCCAGCAGCTTCGGGACAGGGGGCGATCAGCCCCAGCATTTT
TRBD1,TRBV2,-,TRBJ1-2,CASSDTGQRLDYGYTF,TGTGCCAGCAGTGACACGGGACAGAGACTTGACTATGGCTACACCTTC
TRBD2,TRBV4-1,-,TRBJ2-7,CASSPFTSGRRYEQYF,TGCGCCAGCAGCCCTTTTACTAGCGGGCGTAGGTACGAGCAGTACTTC
TRBD1,TRBV5-4,-,TRBJ2-7,CASSLEGASSYEQYF,TGTGCCAGCAGCTTGGAGGGGGCCTCTTCCTACGAGCAGTACTTC
-,TRBV30,-,TRBJ2-7,CAWSEDSSYEQYF,TGTGCCTGGAGCGAGGACTCGTCCTACGAGCAGTACTTC
-,TRBV27,few,TRBJ2-7,CASSLTEPSYEQYF,TGTGCCAGCAGTCTGACAGAGCCCTCCTACGAGCAGTACTTC
-,TRBV28,-,TRBJ2-3,CASSPLQTSSGTDTQYF,TGTGCCAGCAGTCCCCTTCAAACTTCATCCGGCACAGATACGCAGTATTTT
-,TRBV9,-,TRBJ2-3,CASSATPTADTQYF,TGTGCCAGCAGCGCGACCCCCACAGCAGATACGCAGTATTTT
-,TRBV7-9,-,TRBJ2-3,CSSPPPGGDTQYF,TGTTCCAGCCCCCCCCCAGGAGGAGATACGCAGTATTTT
-,TRBV4-3,-,TRBJ2-7,CASSQEGAAFVKYEQYF,TGCGCCAGCAGCCAAGAGGGGGCGGCATTCGTTAAATACGAGCAGTACTTC
-,TRBV7-2,-,TRBJ2-4,CASSLVGQGLAKNIQYF,TGTGCCAGCAGCTTAGTCGGCCAGGGGCTAGCCAAAAACATTCAGTACTTC
TRBD1,TRBV27,-,TRBJ2-1,CATWDRVKDNEQFF,TGTGCCACCTGGGACAGGGTTAAAGACAATGAGCAGTTCTTC
-,TRBV9,-,TRBJ1-2,CASSVAAGDYGYTF,TGTGCCAGCAGCGTAGCTGCAGGTGACTATGGCTACACCTTC
-,TRBV15,-,TRBJ1-5,CATSARGQSNQPQHF,TGTGCCACCAGCGCTCGAGGGCAGAGCAATCAGCCCCAGCATTTT
-,TRBV6-6,-,TRBJ1-5,CASSYGESNQPQHF,TGTGCCAGCAGTTACGGGGAGAGCAATCAGCCCCAGCATTTT
TRBD2,TRBV7-3,-,TRBJ2-1,CASSPTSGLYNEQFF,TGTGCCAGCAGCCCGACTAGCGGACTCTACAATGAGCAGTTCTTC
TRBD2,TRBV30,-,TRBJ2-5,CAWAGGGETQYF,TGTGCCTGGGCCGGGGGGGGAGAGACCCAGTACTTC